The 22 T cell receptor beta chains below come from one sample, sequenced in a study of long-term antiretroviral therapy in people with HIV. The libraries were made with immunoSEQ v3.0 at survey level. Libraries were prepared by immunoSEQ multiplex PCR; TCRdb keeps only in-frame clonotypes and omits some of them. The sample has tens of thousands of clones, more than 65% seen once; the top ten hold 15% to 20%. The material was unsorted PBMCs, obtained 0.1 years before starting antiretroviral therapy. The receptors come from a man between 18 and 35 years old with HIV.

The chain combines TRBV7-2 with TRBJ2-3, with 12 bases lining up with TRBD2. V lost 5 bases to trimming and J lost 2 bases; unmatched junction nucleotides: 8. Germline V lookup: CDR1 SGHTA, CDR2 FQGNSA. The CDR3 has 17 amino acids. CDR3 in amino acids: CASSQLAGGRFTDTQYF. The CDR3, as DNA: TGTGCCAGCAGCCAACTAGCGGGGGGACGATTCACAGATACGCAGTATTTT.

V and J are TRBV7-8 and TRBJ1-3; D is unresolved. V was cut by 3 bases and J by 2 bases, with 2 bases left in between. The CDR3 is made up of 12 amino acids. From germline, CDR1 is SGHVS and CDR2 FQNEAQ. CDR3 sequence reads: CASSFPGNTIYF. For the CDR3, the DNA is TGTGCCAGCAGCTTTCCTGGAAACACCATATATTTT.

This clone was observed a single time. The chain carries TRBV2 and TRBJ1-5; 9 bases fit TRBD1. Trimming took 5 bases from V and 3 from J; bases not matched to a gene: 11. The CDR3 runs to 17 residues. CDR1 is SNHLY and CDR2 is FYNNEI in the germline V gene. The CDR3 is CASSYPGTGRPNQPQHF. DNA of the CDR3: TGTGCCAGCAGTTATCCCGGGACAGGGCGGCCCAATCAGCCCCAGCATTTT. Supplemented by reference TRBV2 and TRBJ1-5, the full variable domain reads EPEVTQTPSHQVTQMGQEVILRCVPISNHLYFYWYRQILGQKVEFLVSFYNNEISEKSEIFDDQFSVERPDGSNFTLKIRSTKLEDSAMYFCASSYPGTGRPNQPQHFGDGTRLSIL.

V and J are TRBV6-1 and TRBJ2-5; 12 nucleotides agree with TRBD2. Germline loops: CDR1 MNHNS, CDR2 SASEGT. With V trimmed by 4 bases and J by 1 base, 10 bases remained unmatched. The CDR3 has 18 residues. The CDR3 region has the DNA TGTGCCAGCAGTGCGCCTAGCGGGAGGGCCCTATTCCAAGAGACCCAGTACTTC. Translated: CASSAPSGRALFQETQYF.

The CDR3 region has the DNA TGTGCCAGTACCCCGGGGGGGCCCAACTATGGCTACACCTTC. This gives the protein CASTPGGPNYGYTF. V is TRBV19 and J is TRBJ1-2, with D tentatively TRBD1 (6 bases). The CDR3 has 14 residues. Trimming removed 7 bases from V and 2 bases from J, with 14 bases in between. Per germline, CDR1 LNHDA and CDR2 SQIVND (reference sequence). The full variable domain, its missing parts supplied by reference TRBV19 and TRBJ1-2, is DGGITQSPKYLFRKEGQNVTLSCEQNLNHDAMYWYRQDPGQGLRLIYYSQIVNDFQKGDIAEGYSVSREKKESFPLTVTSAQKNPTAFYLCASTPGGPNYGYTFGSGTRLTVV.

This rearrangement joins TRBV7-2 to TRBJ1-2, with 7 bases identical to TRBD1. Germline V gene sequence: CDR1 SGHTA, CDR2 FQGNSA. The junction had 9 bases not matched to a gene; V was cut back by 8 bases and J by 0 bases. This CDR3 comprises 15 residues. CDR3 DNA sequence: TGTGCCAGCCCCGGGACAGCGATATCTAACTATGGCTACACCTTC. Its protein product is CASPGTAISNYGYTF.

This rearrangement joins TRBV2 to TRBJ1-5, with D unresolved. Germline CDR1 is SNHLY and CDR2 is FYNNEI. V dropped 5 bases and J dropped 0 bases, with 11 bases sitting between them. The CDR3 contains 15 residues. The CDR3 bases are TGTGCCAGCAGTCCACCGCCCGATAGCAATCAGCCCCAGCATTTT. Residues: CASSPPPDSNQPQHF.

V and J are TRBV7-2 and TRBJ1-2; TRBD1 is a possible D gene (5 bases). Germline loops: CDR1 SGHTA, CDR2 FQGNSA. This CDR3 comprises 17 residues. The germline V and J ends were trimmed by 5 bases and 6 bases, with 25 bases remaining between them. The CDR3 DNA follows: TGTGCCAGCAGCCCCGACAGTCCGGGGGATTTATGGAATGGCTACACCTTC. This gives the protein CASSPDSPGDLWNGYTF.

In its sample, this clone was seen once. The chain has TRBV19 and TRBJ1-2; D remains ambiguous. Trimming shortened V by 5 bases and J by 7 bases, and 17 bases separated the two germline ends. There are 14 residues in the CDR3. The germline gives CDR1 LNHDA, CDR2 SQIVND (reference sequence). CDR3 in DNA: TGTGCCAGTAGTCCCCGGAGGTTTGGTGGTGGCTACACCTTC. As protein: CASSPRRFGGGYTF. Variable domain in full (rest from reference TRBV19 and TRBJ1-2): DGGITQSPKYLFRKEGQNVTLSCEQNLNHDAMYWYRQDPGQGLRLIYYSQIVNDFQKGDIAEGYSVSREKKESFPLTVTSAQKNPTAFYLCASSPRRFGGGYTFGSGTRLTVV.

This chain uses TRBV5-6 with TRBJ1-6; a possible D gene is TRBD1 (5 bases). The CDR3 is 19 amino acids. The germline V and J ends were trimmed by 4 bases and 9 bases, with 29 bases remaining between them. CDR1 is SGHDT and CDR2 is YYEEEE in the germline V gene. The CDR3 DNA is TGTGCCAGCAGCATAAGGGGCAGGGTAGGGGCACCCTCGGGTTCACCCCTCCACTTT. This codes for CASSIRGRVGAPSGSPLHF.

The rearrangement links TRBV15 to TRBJ2-3, with TRBD2 as a possible D gene (5 bases). Trimming cost V 4 bases and J 2 bases, with 10 bases left between them. Germline V lookup: CDR1 LNHNV, CDR2 YYDKDF (reference sequence). CDR3 length equals 14 residues. The CDR3 is CATSTAGPTDTQYF. The DNA for the CDR3 is TGTGCCACCAGCACTGCGGGTCCCACAGATACGCAGTATTTT. Supplemented by reference TRBV15 and TRBJ2-3, the full variable domain reads DAMVIQNPRYQVTQFGKPVTLSCSQTLNHNVMYWYQQKSSQAPKLLFHYYDKDFNNEADTPDNFQSRRPNTSFCFLDIRSPGLGDTAMYLCATSTAGPTDTQYFGPGTRLTVL.

This chain links TRBV14 with TRBJ2-2; D possibly corresponds to TRBD2 (6 bases). Trimming took 4 bases from V and 0 from J, leaving 9 bases between them. The germline V gene has CDR1 SGHDN and CDR2 FVKESK. CDR3 length: 15 residues. CDR3 in amino acids: CASSPGGTNTGELFF. The CDR3 DNA is TGTGCCAGCAGCCCAGGAGGGACGAACACCGGGGAGCTGTTTTTT.

The CDR3 region has the DNA TGTGCCCTGGGAGGCCCCTACAATGAGCAGTTCTTC. Its translation: CALGGPYNEQFF. This chain connects TRBV30 to TRBJ2-1, with a tentative D call TRBD2 (6 bases). CDR3 size: 12 residues. Germline V gene sequence: CDR1 GTSNPN, CDR2 SVGIG (reference sequence). V was cut by 8 bases and J by 2 bases, with 10 bases left in between.

Details on this clone: Mismatch with germline at one junction end may stem from a read error. The V and J genes are TRBV10-3 and TRBJ2-7, with TRBD2 matching 7 bases. CDR1 and CDR2 (germline): ENHRY, SYGVKD. The CDR3 loop spans 13 amino acids. CDR3 loop: CASSLGLHYEQYF. The CDR3 DNA follows: TGTGCCAGCAGTTTGGGACTACACTACGAGCAGTACTTC.

The chain combines TRBV7-9 with TRBJ1-3; D is possibly TRBD1 (5 bases). From germline, CDR1 is SEHNR and CDR2 FQNEAQ (reference sequence). CDR3 length equals 16 residues. The ends were cut back, 3 bases at V and 0 bases at J, with 12 bases in the middle. The chain's CDR3 is CASSFGAALSGNTIYF. In DNA form, the CDR3 reads TGTGCCAGCAGCTTCGGGGCAGCCCTCTCTGGAAACACCATATATTTT.

By frequency in the sample, this clone is medium-sized. The J gene is TRBJ2-7, the V gene TRBV27; TRBD1 agrees at 7 bases. V was pared by 6 bases and J by 3 bases, with 5 bases of the junction left unmatched. Germline CDR1 is MNHEY and CDR2 is SMNVEV (reference sequence). The CDR3 loop spans 13 amino acids. Here the CDR3 DNA reads TGTGCCAGCAGCCACCGGGACAGCTACGAGCAGTACTTC. Translated: CASSHRDSYEQYF.

The chain uses TRBV27 and TRBJ2-5; D assignment may be TRBD1 or TRBD2 (5 bases each). CDR3 length: 13 amino acids. CDR1 and CDR2 from the germline V gene are MNHEY and SMNVEV (reference sequence). Deletions cut 2 bases from V and 4 bases from J, with 8 bases between. CDR3 sequence reads: CASSLMRGETQYF. The CDR3 bases are TGTGCCAGCAGTTTAATGAGGGGAGAGACCCAGTACTTC.

V usage is TRBV27 and J usage is TRBJ2-5; the D gene is possibly TRBD2 (6 bases). The length of the CDR3 is 13 residues. The V end was cut by 3 bases, the J end by 5 bases, with 10 bases between. Germline V gene sequence: CDR1 MNHEY, CDR2 SMNVEV (reference sequence). CDR3 in amino acids: CASSFREPETQYF. CDR3 DNA sequence: TGTGCCAGCAGTTTTCGGGAGCCCGAGACCCAGTACTTC.

The chain joins TRBV18 to TRBJ2-1; 11 bases align to TRBD2. V was clipped by 3 bases and J by 10 bases; unmatched bases: 8. The CDR3 contains 15 residues. Germline CDR1 reads KGHSH; CDR2 reads LQKENI. This CDR3 reads CASSPGTSGLGEQFF. The DNA of the CDR3 is TGTGCCAGCTCACCCGGGACTAGCGGTCTTGGGGAGCAGTTCTTC. The variable domain in full, with the rest retrieved from reference TRBV18 and TRBJ2-1, is NAGVMQNPRHLVRRRGQEARLRCSPMKGHSHVYWYRQLPEEGLKFMVYLQKENIIDESGMPKERFSAEFPKEGPSILRIQQVVRGDSAAYFCASSPGTSGLGEQFFGPGTRLTVL.

This chain connects TRBV9 to TRBJ2-1; 11 nucleotides line up with TRBD2. Germline V lookup: CDR1 SGDLS, CDR2 YYNGEE. The CDR3 length is 16 residues. V lost 4 bases, J lost 4 bases, and 7 bases stayed unmatched. The CDR3 DNA sequence: TGTGCCAGCAGCCCCTTCGGGACTAGCGGTTACAATGAGCAGTTCTTC. The encoded protein is CASSPFGTSGYNEQFF.

This clone has a single count. The V gene is TRBV4-2, the J gene TRBJ1-1; 8 positions agree with TRBD1. The CDR3 sequence is 18 residues long. J gave up 3 bases and V 1 base, and 13 bases lay outside the gene matches. CDR1 and CDR2 from the germline V gene are LGHNA and YNFKEQ. The chain's CDR3 is CASSQVLGRGQSDTEAFF. The CDR3 region has the DNA TGTGCCAGCAGCCAAGTTCTCGGCAGGGGGCAGTCGGACACTGAAGCTTTCTTT.

The V and J genes are TRBV9 and TRBJ2-5; 9 bases map to TRBD2. The CDR3 extends over 15 amino acids. V lost 4 bases to trimming and J lost 3 bases; unmatched junction nucleotides: 7. Germline assignment: CDR1 SGDLS and CDR2 YYNGEE. The CDR3 nucleotides read TGTGCCAGCAGCTCAAATATAGCGGGAGAAGAGACCCAGTACTTC. This translates into CASSSNIAGEETQYF.